This is a list of T cell receptor beta chains from one sample in a study of T cells in Graves' hyperthyroidism and ophthalmopathy. Each CDR3 protein is one row after TCRdb ran MiXCR on the multiplex PCR reads. Among 610,000 or so distinct CDR3 sequences listed, 35% to 55% were seen once. The specimen sequenced was peripheral blood or thyroid tissue (not recorded which). These receptor sequences come from a woman under 30 with Graves' hyperthyroidism. CDR3s include the opening cysteine and the closing phenylalanine or tryptophan. A D gene is named only where the DNA matches it firmly. Clone size is not always given. Where it is, it says once, few, many or a class for expanded clones.

CDR3: CASRRAGGYAGETQYF; DNA: TGTGCCAGCAGGCGCGCAGGAGGGTACGCCGGAGAGACCCAGTACTTC; V: TRBV5-4; J: TRBJ2-5; size: .; D: .
CDR3: CASRRLARTDTQYF; DNA: TGTGCCAGCCGACGGCTAGCAAGAACAGATACGCAGTATTTT; V: TRBV2; J: TRBJ2-3; size: .; D: .
CDR3: CAISVGNEQFF; DNA: TGTGCCATCAGTGTTGGCAATGAGCAGTTCTTC; V: TRBV10-3; J: TRBJ2-1; size: many; D: .
CDR3: CSVHLGQRYGYTF; DNA: TGCAGCGTTCACCTGGGACAGCGCTATGGCTACACCTTC; V: TRBV29-1; J: TRBJ1-2; size: .; D: TRBD1
CDR3: CASSSLLWNTGELFF; DNA: TGTGCCAGCAGCTCGCTTTTGTGGAACACCGGGGAGCTGTTTTTT; V: TRBV13; J: TRBJ2-2; size: few; D: .
CDR3: CASSELRGGVRYTF; DNA: TGTGCCAGCAGTGAATTGCGAGGAGGGGTTCGCTACACCTTC; V: TRBV25-1; J: TRBJ1-2; size: .; D: .
CDR3: CAISGGQGNLGQYF; DNA: TGTGCCATCAGTGGGGGACAGGGGAATCTCGGGCAGTACTTC; V: TRBV10-3; J: TRBJ2-7; size: once; D: TRBD1
CDR3: CASSPDSMMNTEAFF; DNA: TGTGCCAGCAGCCCGGACAGCATGATGAACACTGAAGCTTTCTTT; V: TRBV7-2; J: TRBJ1-1; size: .; D: .
CDR3: CASSPRSPTGELFF; DNA: TGTGCCAGCAGCCCGCGATCCCCCACCGGGGAGCTGTTTTTT; V: TRBV7-6; J: TRBJ2-2; size: .; D: .
CDR3: CASRRPEGRYGYTF; DNA: TGTGCCAGCAGGCGACCGGAGGGCCGCTATGGCTACACCTTC; V: TRBV6-2/TRBV6-3; J: TRBJ1-2; size: .; D: .
CDR3: CASSSQGGQTQYF; DNA: TGTGCCAGCAGCTCTCAGGGGGGTCAGACCCAGTACTTC; V: TRBV11-3; J: TRBJ2-5; size: .; D: .
CDR3: CASSQVRGNEQYF; DNA: TGTGCCAGCAGCCAAGTGAGAGGAAACGAGCAGTACTTC; V: TRBV3-1; J: TRBJ2-7; size: many; D: .
CDR3: CASSLIADQETQYF; DNA: TGTGCCAGCAGCTTAATAGCGGACCAAGAGACCCAGTACTTC; V: TRBV7-2; J: TRBJ2-5; size: many; D: .
CDR3: CASSTGQGAETQHF; DNA: TGTGCCAGCAGTACCGGGCAGGGGGCGGAAACACAGCATTTT; V: TRBV2; J: TRBJ1-5; size: .; D: TRBD1
CDR3: CASSRHSSYEQYF; DNA: TGTGCCAGTAGTAGGCATAGCTCCTACGAGCAGTACTTC; V: TRBV19; J: TRBJ2-7; size: many; D: .
CDR3: CSPQTGVAYGYTF; DNA: TGCAGCCCACAGACAGGGGTGGCCTATGGCTACACCTTC; V: TRBV29-1; J: TRBJ1-2; size: .; D: TRBD1
CDR3: CASSLGRLAGEQYF; DNA: TGTGCCAGCAGCTTGGGCCGACTAGCTGGAGAGCAGTACTTC; V: TRBV7-8; J: TRBJ2-7; size: many; D: TRBD2
CDR3: CASKVGGYQETQHF; DNA: TGTGCCAGCAAGGTTGGGGGGTACCAAGAGACCCAGCATTTT; V: TRBV6-6; J: TRBJ1-5; size: few; D: .
CDR3: CASSHAQGEGEQYF; DNA: TGTGCCAGCTCACACGCACAGGGGGAAGGCGAGCAGTACTTC; V: TRBV18; J: TRBJ2-7; size: .; D: TRBD1
CDR3: CAIGQDEGQPQHF; DNA: TGTGCCATTGGACAGGATGAGGGACAGCCCCAGCATTTT; V: TRBV10-3; J: TRBJ1-5; size: .; D: TRBD1
CDR3: CASSTLAGLFTDTQYF; DNA: TGTGCCAGTAGTACACTAGCGGGACTCTTCACAGATACGCAGTATTTT; V: TRBV5-4; J: TRBJ2-3; size: .; D: TRBD2
CDR3: CASSPRGLSHEQYF; DNA: TGTGCCAGCTCACCACGGGGCTTAAGCCACGAGCAGTACTTC; V: TRBV18; J: TRBJ2-7; size: .; D: .
CDR3: CSAPRYGYNEQFF; DNA: TGCAGTGCTCCACGGTACGGCTACAATGAGCAGTTCTTC; V: TRBV20-1; J: TRBJ2-1; size: few; D: .
CDR3: CATADRGRETQYF; DNA: TGTGCCACCGCGGACAGGGGTAGGGAGACCCAGTACTTC; V: TRBV7-2; J: TRBJ2-5; size: .; D: TRBD1